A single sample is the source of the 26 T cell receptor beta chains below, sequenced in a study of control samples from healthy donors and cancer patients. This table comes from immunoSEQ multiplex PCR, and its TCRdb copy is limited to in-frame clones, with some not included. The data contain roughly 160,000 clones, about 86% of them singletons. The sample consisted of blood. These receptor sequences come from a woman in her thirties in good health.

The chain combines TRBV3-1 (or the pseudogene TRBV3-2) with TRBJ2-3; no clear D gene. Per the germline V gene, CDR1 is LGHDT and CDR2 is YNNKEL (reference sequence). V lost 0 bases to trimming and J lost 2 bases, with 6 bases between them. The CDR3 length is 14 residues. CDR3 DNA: TGTGCCAGCAGCCAAGACTCGTCCACAGATACGCAGTATTTT. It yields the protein CASSQDSSTDTQYF.

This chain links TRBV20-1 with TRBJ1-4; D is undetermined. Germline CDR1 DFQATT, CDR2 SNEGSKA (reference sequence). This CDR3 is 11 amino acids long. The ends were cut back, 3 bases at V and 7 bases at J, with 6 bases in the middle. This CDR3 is CSASAPEKLFF. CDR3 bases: TGCAGTGCTAGCGCACCTGAAAAACTGTTTTTT.

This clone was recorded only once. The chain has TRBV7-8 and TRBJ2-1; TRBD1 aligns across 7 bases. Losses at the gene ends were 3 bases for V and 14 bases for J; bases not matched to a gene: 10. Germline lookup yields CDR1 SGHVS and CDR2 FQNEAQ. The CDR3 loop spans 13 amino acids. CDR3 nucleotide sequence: TGTGCCAGCAGCTTGGCAAGACAGGGCGACGAGTTCTTC. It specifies CASSLARQGDEFF.

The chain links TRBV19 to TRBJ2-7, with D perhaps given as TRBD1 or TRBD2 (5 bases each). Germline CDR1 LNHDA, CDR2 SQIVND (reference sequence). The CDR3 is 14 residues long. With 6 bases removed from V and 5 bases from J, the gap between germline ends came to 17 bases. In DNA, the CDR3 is TGTGCCAGTAGCTTCGGGACGGTAGCCGACGAGCAGTACTTC. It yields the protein CASSFGTVADEQYF.

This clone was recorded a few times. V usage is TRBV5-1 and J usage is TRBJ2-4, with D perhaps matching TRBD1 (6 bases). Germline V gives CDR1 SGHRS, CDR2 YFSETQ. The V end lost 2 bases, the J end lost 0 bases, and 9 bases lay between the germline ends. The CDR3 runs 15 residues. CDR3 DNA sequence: TGCGCCAGCAGCTTTGCAGGGGTAGCCAAAAACATTCAGTACTTC. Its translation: CASSFAGVAKNIQYF.

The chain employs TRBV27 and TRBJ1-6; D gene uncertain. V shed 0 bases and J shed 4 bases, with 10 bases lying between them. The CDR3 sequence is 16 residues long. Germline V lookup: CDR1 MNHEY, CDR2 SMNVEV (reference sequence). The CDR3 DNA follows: TGTGCCAGCAGTTTATCGGCCCCTGAGTATAATTCACCCCTCCACTTT. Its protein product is CASSLSAPEYNSPLHF.

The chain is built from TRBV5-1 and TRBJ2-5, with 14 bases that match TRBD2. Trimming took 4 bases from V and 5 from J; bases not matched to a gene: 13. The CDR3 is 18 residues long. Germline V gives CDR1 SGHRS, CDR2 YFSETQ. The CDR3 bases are TGCGCCAGCAGCCTAGGAACCGGGACTAGCGGGAGTCCGGAGACCCAGTACTTC. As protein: CASSLGTGTSGSPETQYF.

CDR3 in amino acids: CASSISGTANTEAFF. As DNA, the CDR3 is TGTGCCAGTAGTATCTCCGGGACAGCGAACACTGAAGCTTTCTTT. The chain employs TRBV19 and TRBJ1-1, with 7 bases aligning to TRBD1. Per the germline V gene, CDR1 is LNHDA and CDR2 is SQIVND (reference sequence). There are 15 residues in the CDR3. The V and J ends lost 3 bases and 1 base, in that order; junction bases with no gene match: 5. The entire variable domain, with the rest obtained from reference TRBV19 and TRBJ1-1, is as follows: DGGITQSPKYLFRKEGQNVTLSCEQNLNHDAMYWYRQDPGQGLRLIYYSQIVNDFQKGDIAEGYSVSREKKESFPLTVTSAQKNPTAFYLCASSISGTANTEAFFGQGTRLTVV.

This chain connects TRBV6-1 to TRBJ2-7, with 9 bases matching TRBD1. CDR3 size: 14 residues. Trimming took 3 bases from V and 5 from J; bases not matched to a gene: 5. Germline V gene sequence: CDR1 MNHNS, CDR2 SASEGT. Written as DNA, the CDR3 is TGTGCCAGCAGTGAGGGACAGGGAGTCCACGAGCAGTACGTC. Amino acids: CASSEGQGVHEQYV.

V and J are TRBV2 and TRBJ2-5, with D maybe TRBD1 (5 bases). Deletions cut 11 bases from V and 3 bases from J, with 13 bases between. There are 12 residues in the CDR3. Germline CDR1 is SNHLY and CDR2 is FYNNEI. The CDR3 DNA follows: TGTGCCTCCTATGGCAGGGAAGAGACCCAGTACTTC. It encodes CASYGREETQYF. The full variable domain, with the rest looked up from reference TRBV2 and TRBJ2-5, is EPEVTQTPSHQVTQMGQEVILRCVPISNHLYFYWYRQILGQKVEFLVSFYNNEISEKSEIFDDQFSVERPDGSNFTLKIRSTKLEDSAMYFCASYGREETQYFGPGTRLLVL.

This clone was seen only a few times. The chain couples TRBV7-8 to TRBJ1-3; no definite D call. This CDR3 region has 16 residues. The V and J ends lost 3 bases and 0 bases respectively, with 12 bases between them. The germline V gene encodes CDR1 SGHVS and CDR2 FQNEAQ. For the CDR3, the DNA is TGTGCCAGCAGCTTCATTGGTGGGCTCTCTGGAAACACCATATATTTT. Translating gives CASSFIGGLSGNTIYF.

CDR3 nucleotides: TGTGCCAGCAGCTTGTTTCAGGCGGGTAGCAATCAGCCCCAGCATTTT. Translated: CASSLFQAGSNQPQHF. J is TRBJ1-5 and V is TRBV7-6; D remains ambiguous. The germline V gene encodes CDR1 SGHVS and CDR2 FNYEAQ. This CDR3 is 16 amino acids long. V was trimmed by 3 bases and J by 0 bases, leaving 12 bases between them.

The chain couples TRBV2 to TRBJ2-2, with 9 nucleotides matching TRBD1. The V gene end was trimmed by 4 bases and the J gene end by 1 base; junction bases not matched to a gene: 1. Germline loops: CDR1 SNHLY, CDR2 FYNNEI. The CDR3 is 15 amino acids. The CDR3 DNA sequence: TGTGCCAGCAGTGCGGGACAGGGGAACACCGGGGAGCTGTTTTTT. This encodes CASSAGQGNTGELFF.

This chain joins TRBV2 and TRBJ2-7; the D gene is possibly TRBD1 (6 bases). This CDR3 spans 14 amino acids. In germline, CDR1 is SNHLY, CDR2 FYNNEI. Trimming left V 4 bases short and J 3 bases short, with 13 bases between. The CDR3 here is CASSGSGEGYEQYF. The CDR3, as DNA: TGTGCCAGCAGTGGTTCAGGGGAAGGCTACGAGCAGTACTTC.

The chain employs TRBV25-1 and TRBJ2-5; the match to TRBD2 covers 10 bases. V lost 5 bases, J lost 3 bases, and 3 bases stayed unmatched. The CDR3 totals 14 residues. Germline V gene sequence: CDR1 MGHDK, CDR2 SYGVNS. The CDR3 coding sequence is TGTGCCAGCAGTCCGAGCGGGAGGGAAGAGACCCAGTACTTC. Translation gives CASSPSGREETQYF. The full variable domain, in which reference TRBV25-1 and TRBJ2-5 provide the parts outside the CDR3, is EADIYQTPRYLVIGTGKKITLECSQTMGHDKMYWYQQDPGMELHLIHYSYGVNSTEKGDLSSESTVSRIRTEHFPLTLESARPSHTSQYLCASSPSGREETQYFGPGTRLLVL.

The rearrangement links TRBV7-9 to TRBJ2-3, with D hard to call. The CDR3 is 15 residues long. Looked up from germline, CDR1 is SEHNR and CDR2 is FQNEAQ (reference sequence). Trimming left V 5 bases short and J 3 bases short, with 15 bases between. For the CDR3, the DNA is TGTGCCAGCAGCCCCAAGCGTAGGGTTACAGATACGCAGTATTTT. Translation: CASSPKRRVTDTQYF.

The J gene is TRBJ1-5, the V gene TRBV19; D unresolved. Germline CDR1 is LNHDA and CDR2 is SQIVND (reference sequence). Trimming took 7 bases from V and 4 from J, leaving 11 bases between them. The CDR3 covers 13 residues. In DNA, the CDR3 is TGTGCCAGTAATTTAGAGAAAAATCAGCCCCAGCATTTT. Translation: CASNLEKNQPQHF.

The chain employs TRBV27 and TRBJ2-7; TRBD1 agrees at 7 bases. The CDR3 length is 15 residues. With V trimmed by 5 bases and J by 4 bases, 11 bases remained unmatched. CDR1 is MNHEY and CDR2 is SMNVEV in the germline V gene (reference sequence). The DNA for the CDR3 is TGTGCCAGCAGTAGCCCCCGACAGGGCAGGTACGAGCAGTACTTC. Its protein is CASSSPRQGRYEQYF.

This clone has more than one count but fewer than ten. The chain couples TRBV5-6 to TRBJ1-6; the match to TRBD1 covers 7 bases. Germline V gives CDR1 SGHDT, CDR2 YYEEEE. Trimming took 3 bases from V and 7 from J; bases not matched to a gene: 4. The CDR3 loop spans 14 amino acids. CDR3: CASSSGTANSPLHF. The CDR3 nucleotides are TGTGCCAGCAGCTCCGGGACAGCAAATTCACCCCTCCACTTT.

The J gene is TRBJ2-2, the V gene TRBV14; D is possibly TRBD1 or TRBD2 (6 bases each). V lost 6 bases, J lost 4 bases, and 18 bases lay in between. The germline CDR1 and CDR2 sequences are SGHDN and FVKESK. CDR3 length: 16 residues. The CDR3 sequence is CASREGTGASTGELFF. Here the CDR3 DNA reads TGTGCCAGCAGGGAAGGAACGGGGGCTTCCACCGGGGAGCTGTTTTTT. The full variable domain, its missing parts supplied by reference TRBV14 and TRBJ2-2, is EAGVTQFPSHSVIEKGQTVTLRCDPISGHDNLYWYRRVMGKEIKFLLHFVKESKQDESGMPNNRFLAERTGGTYSTLKVQPAELEDSGVYFCASREGTGASTGELFFGEGSRLTVL.

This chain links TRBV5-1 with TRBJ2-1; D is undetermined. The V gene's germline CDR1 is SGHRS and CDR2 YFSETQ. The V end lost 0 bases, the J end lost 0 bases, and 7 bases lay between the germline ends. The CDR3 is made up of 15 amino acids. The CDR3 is CASSLEGLSYNEQFF. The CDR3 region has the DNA TGCGCCAGCAGCTTGGAGGGCCTCTCCTACAATGAGCAGTTCTTC.

CDR3 bases: TGTGCCAGTAGTATGATCGGGGGGACCAATGAGCAGTTCTTC. Translated: CASSMIGGTNEQFF. The V and J genes are TRBV19 and TRBJ2-1; 7 bases line up with TRBD2. Per the germline V gene, CDR1 is LNHDA and CDR2 is SQIVND (reference sequence). This CDR3 has 14 residues. The V gene end was trimmed by 3 bases and the J gene end by 6 bases; junction bases not matched to a gene: 5.

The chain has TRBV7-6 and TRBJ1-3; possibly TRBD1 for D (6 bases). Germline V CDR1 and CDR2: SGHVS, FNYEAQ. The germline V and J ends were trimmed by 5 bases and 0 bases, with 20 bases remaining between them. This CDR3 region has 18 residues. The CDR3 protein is CASSLQTTGPYSGNTIYF. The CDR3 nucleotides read TGTGCCAGCAGCCTCCAAACGACAGGCCCCTACTCTGGAAACACCATATATTTT.

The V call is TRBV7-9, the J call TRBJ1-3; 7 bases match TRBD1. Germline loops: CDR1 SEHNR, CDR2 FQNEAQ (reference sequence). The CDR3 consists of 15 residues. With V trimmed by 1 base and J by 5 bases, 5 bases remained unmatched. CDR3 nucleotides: TGTGCCAGCAGCTTAGTACAGGGGAGTCGAAACACCATATATTTT. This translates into CASSLVQGSRNTIYF.

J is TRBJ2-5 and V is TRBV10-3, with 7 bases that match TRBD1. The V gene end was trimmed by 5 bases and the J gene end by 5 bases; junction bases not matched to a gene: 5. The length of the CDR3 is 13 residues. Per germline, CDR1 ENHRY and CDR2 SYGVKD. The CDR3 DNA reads TGTGCCATCAGTAGACAGGGCGGGGAGACCCAGTACTTC. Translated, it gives CAISRQGGETQYF.

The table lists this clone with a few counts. The CDR3 reads CASSANALGYGPQHF. CDR3 in DNA: TGTGCCAGCAGTGCCAACGCGTTGGGGTATGGGCCCCAGCATTTT. V usage is TRBV28 and J usage is TRBJ1-5; D unclear. CDR3 length equals 15 residues. Trimming stripped 5 bases from V and 9 bases from J, with 20 bases between. CDR1 MDHEN and CDR2 SYDVKM come from the germline V gene.